These 29 T cell receptor beta chains came from one sample sequenced in a study of CD8+ T cells in alopecia areata. Extracted from the samples, RNA was reverse transcribed into cDNA to serve as the sequencing template. Clones were read by immunoSEQ multiplex PCR, and TCRdb kept only the in-frame ones, dropping some. The table records 55,000 to 65,000 clones, around 40% of them present only once. Sequenced input: NKG2D-low CD8+ T cells sorted from blood. These receptors all stem from a human donor with alopecia areata.

This clone was detected only a few times. The rearrangement uses TRBV4-3 and TRBJ2-1, with D possibly matching TRBD1 (5 bases). V was shortened by 0 bases and J by 6 bases, with 21 bases between the two germline ends. The CDR3 sequence is 18 residues long. CDR1 is LGHNA and CDR2 is YSLEER in the germline V gene. CDR3 DNA sequence: TGCGCCAGCAGCCAAGAGGTTTATGGACACGGCTACGGCAATGAGCAGTTCTTC. Amino acid sequence: CASSQEVYGHGYGNEQFF.

This sequence joins TRBV15 and TRBJ2-1; 9 bases map to TRBD1. This CDR3 has 11 amino acids. The V gene's germline CDR1 is LNHNV and CDR2 YYDKDF (reference sequence). The DNA of the CDR3 is TGTGCGACAGGGGGATACAATGAGCAGTTCTTC. Protein: CATGGYNEQFF. The full variable domain, in which reference TRBV15 and TRBJ2-1 provide the parts outside the CDR3, is DAMVIQNPRYQVTQFGKPVTLSCSQTLNHNVMYWYQQKSSQAPKLLFHYYDKDFNNEADTPDNFQSRRPNTSFCFLDIRSPGLGDTAMYLCATGGYNEQFFGPGTRLTVL.

The chain joins TRBV5-1 to TRBJ2-1, with D unresolved. This CDR3 spans 13 amino acids. Trimming pared 0 bases from V and 7 bases from J, leaving 8 bases between. Germline V gene data show CDR1 as SGHRS and CDR2 as YFSETQ. The CDR3 loop reads CASSLGYPNEQFF. The CDR3 nucleotides read TGCGCCAGCAGCTTGGGCTACCCGAATGAGCAGTTCTTC.

The chain carries TRBV6-6 and TRBJ2-3, with 9 bases that match TRBD2. CDR3 length: 15 residues. V dropped 7 bases and J dropped 0; count of bases not matched to a gene: 5. The germline V gene encodes CDR1 MNHNY and CDR2 SVGAGI (reference sequence). Here the CDR3 reads CASTLSGGSTDTQYF. DNA of the CDR3: TGTGCCAGCACCCTTAGCGGGGGAAGCACAGATACGCAGTATTTT.

This chain joins TRBV30 and TRBJ2-1, with D maybe TRBD1 (7 bases). Trimming took off 0 bases at V and 5 bases at J, with 11 bases between the two ends. The CDR3 totals 14 residues. The germline gives CDR1 GTSNPN, CDR2 SVGIG (reference sequence). CDR3 nucleotides: TGTGCCTGGAGTGTCGGCAGGGGGGACAATGAGCAGTTCTTC. This gives the protein CAWSVGRGDNEQFF.

CDR3 DNA: TGCGCCAGCAGACAAGGACAGCCCTACGAGCAGTACTTC. This codes for CASRQGQPYEQYF. The rearrangement links TRBV5-1 to TRBJ2-7, with a tentative D call TRBD1 (6 bases). Germline V gene lookup returns CDR1 SGHRS and CDR2 YFSETQ. This CDR3 has 13 amino acids. V shed 5 bases and J shed 2 bases, with 11 bases lying between them.

This chain uses TRBV7-3 with TRBJ2-1, with 12 nucleotides matching TRBD2. After removal of 4 bases from V and 4 bases from J, the junction contained 5 bases not matched to a gene. From germline, CDR1 is SGHTA and CDR2 FQGTGA. The CDR3 is made up of 16 amino acids. CDR3 nucleotides: TGTGCCAGCAGCTCGACTAGCGGGAGTACTTACAATGAGCAGTTCTTC. Protein product: CASSSTSGSTYNEQFF.

V usage is TRBV5-4 and J usage is TRBJ2-1; a possible D gene is TRBD2 (5 bases). The length of the CDR3 is 13 residues. CDR1 is SGHNT and CDR2 is YYREEE in the germline V gene (reference sequence). Trimming left V 4 bases short and J 3 bases short, with 8 bases between. DNA for the CDR3: TGTGCCAGCAGCGCCGACTACTACAATGAGCAGTTCTTC. Translating gives CASSADYYNEQFF.

This clone was observed a handful of times. The rearrangement links TRBV27 to TRBJ1-2, with D perhaps TRBD1 (6 bases). There are 16 residues in the CDR3. V was clipped by 0 bases and J by 4 bases, with 15 bases between them. The germline V gene has CDR1 MNHEY and CDR2 SMNVEV (reference sequence). The chain's CDR3 is CASSLSPSTGAYGYTF. In nucleotides, the CDR3 is TGTGCCAGCAGTTTATCTCCATCGACAGGCGCCTATGGCTACACCTTC.

This clone has only a few counts. J is TRBJ2-7 and V is TRBV4-1; TRBD1 is a possible D gene (5 bases). The CDR3 spans 12 residues. The germline CDR1 and CDR2 sequences are MGHRA and YSYEKL. Trimming removed 6 bases from V and 3 bases from J, with 9 bases in between. The CDR3 region has the DNA TGCGCCAGCAGTGACAGATACTACGAGCAGTACTTC. This gives the protein CASSDRYYEQYF.

The V call is TRBV13, the J call TRBJ2-3, with 8 bases aligning to TRBD2. The V gene end was trimmed by 4 bases and the J gene end by 0 bases; junction bases not matched to a gene: 18. CDR1 is PRHDT and CDR2 is FYEKMQ in the germline V gene (reference sequence). The length of the CDR3 is 20 residues. CDR3 amino acids: CASSSPEVLAGLPSTDTQYF. Written as DNA, the CDR3 is TGTGCCAGCAGCTCCCCCGAGGTATTAGCGGGACTACCAAGCACAGATACGCAGTATTTT.

The chain has TRBV29-1 and TRBJ2-7; a possible D gene is TRBD2 (5 bases). This CDR3 is 12 amino acids long. With 7 bases removed from V and 1 base from J, the gap between germline ends came to 11 bases. Germline loops: CDR1 SQVTM, CDR2 ANQGSEA. The CDR3 spells CSGPRGSYEQYF. In DNA, the CDR3 is TGCAGCGGTCCTAGAGGGTCCTACGAGCAGTACTTC.

The J gene is TRBJ2-7, the V gene TRBV30, with D perhaps being TRBD1 or TRBD2 (5 bases each). V was clipped by 0 bases and J by 4 bases, with 7 bases between them. Germline CDR1 and CDR2: GTSNPN and SVGIG (reference sequence). This CDR3 is 12 amino acids long. CDR3 nucleotide sequence: TGTGCCTGGAGTGTTGGGGGTTACGAGCAGTACTTC. It codes for CAWSVGGYEQYF.

The chain joins TRBV27 to TRBJ2-7; a possible D gene is TRBD2 (6 bases). CDR1 MNHEY and CDR2 SMNVEV come from the germline V gene (reference sequence). V lost 3 bases and J 7 bases, leaving 13 bases between the germline ends. The CDR3 is made up of 13 amino acids. The CDR3 loop is CASSLAGRREQYF. For the CDR3, the DNA is TGTGCCAGCAGTTTGGCGGGACGGCGAGAGCAGTACTTC.

This clone was seen a handful of times. The chain combines TRBV9 with TRBJ2-6, with D possibly being TRBD2 (5 bases). The V and J ends lost 2 bases and 0 bases respectively, with 12 bases between them. Germline assignment: CDR1 SGDLS and CDR2 YYNGEE. The CDR3 sequence is 17 residues long. This CDR3 is CASSVPRGGSGANVLTF. The DNA of the CDR3 is TGTGCCAGCAGCGTTCCCCGAGGAGGCTCTGGGGCCAACGTCCTGACTTTC. The full variable domain, its missing parts supplied by reference TRBV9 and TRBJ2-6, is DSGVTQTPKHLITATGQRVTLRCSPRSGDLSVYWYQQSLDQGLQFLIQYYNGEERAKGNILERFSAQQFPDLHSELNLSSLELGDSALYFCASSVPRGGSGANVLTFGAGSRLTVL.

This chain connects TRBV6-5 to TRBJ1-1; weak D call: TRBD1 (5 bases). Trimming took 2 bases from V and 7 from J, leaving 11 bases between them. The CDR3 sequence is 13 residues long. From germline, CDR1 is MNHEY and CDR2 SVGAGI. The CDR3 region has the DNA TGTGCCAGCAGTTACGGGGGTATCCGTGAAGCTTTCTTT. It codes for CASSYGGIREAFF.

V is TRBV14 and J is TRBJ1-2; D is uncertain. Germline CDR1 and CDR2: SGHDN and FVKESK. Between the trimmed V and J ends, which lost 5 bases and 2 bases, there was a span of 9 bases. The CDR3 covers 13 residues. CDR3: CASSDITNYGYTF. In nucleotides, the CDR3 is TGTGCCAGCAGCGACATCACCAACTATGGCTACACCTTC.

V usage is TRBV11-2 and J usage is TRBJ1-5; D is perhaps TRBD1 (6 bases). V lost 11 bases and J lost 5, with 13 bases in between. CDR1 and CDR2 (germline): SGHAT, FQNNGV. CDR3 size: 12 residues. The CDR3 is CASLGAYQPQHF. CDR3 nucleotides: TGTGCCTCCCTGGGGGCGTATCAGCCCCAGCATTTT.

V usage is TRBV30 and J usage is TRBJ2-7, with D perhaps given as TRBD1 or TRBD2 (5 bases each). Deletions cut 2 bases from V and 2 bases from J, with 10 bases between. The germline V gene has CDR1 GTSNPN and CDR2 SVGIG (reference sequence). The CDR3 contains 13 residues. DNA for the CDR3: TGTGCCTGGAGTCGGGGCGGCACCTACGAGCAGTACTTC. It is translated as CAWSRGGTYEQYF.

The rearrangement links TRBV18 to TRBJ2-7; D gene unclear. Per germline, CDR1 KGHSH and CDR2 LQKENI. There are 12 residues in the CDR3. Between the trimmed V and J ends, which lost 3 bases and 0 bases, there was a span of 3 bases. The CDR3 DNA follows: TGTGCCAGCTCACCTTACTCCTACGAGCAGTACTTC. It encodes CASSPYSYEQYF.

This clone was seen a few times. The chain uses TRBV4-2 and TRBJ2-3; 9 bases align to TRBD2. The germline CDR1 and CDR2 sequences are LGHNA and YNFKEQ. The CDR3 loop spans 18 amino acids. The V segment lost 4 bases and the J segment 3 bases; nucleotides outside the gene matches: 14. The CDR3 DNA follows: TGTGCCAGCAGCCCGACCTATGGGCGGGGGGGTGATACAGATACGCAGTATTTT. Its protein product is CASSPTYGRGGDTDTQYF.

The gene calls are TRBV4-3 and TRBJ2-7; no definite D call. The CDR3 spans 15 residues. Germline-derived CDR1 and CDR2 are LGHNA and YSLEER. Trimming stripped 0 bases from V and 0 bases from J, with 9 bases between. Here the CDR3 DNA reads TGCGCCAGCAGCCAAGATCTGGGAATCTCCTACGAGCAGTACTTC. Amino acid sequence: CASSQDLGISYEQYF.

V is TRBV27 and J is TRBJ2-3; 7 nucleotides line up with TRBD2. CDR3 length: 14 amino acids. Germline V gene lookup returns CDR1 MNHEY and CDR2 SMNVEV (reference sequence). The J segment lost 3 bases and the V segment lost 2 bases, leaving 2 bases of the junction unmatched. The chain's CDR3 is CASSLIAGTDTQYF. The CDR3 DNA sequence: TGTGCCAGCAGTTTAATAGCGGGTACAGATACGCAGTATTTT.

This chain connects TRBV27 to TRBJ2-7; D remains ambiguous. V was shortened by 6 bases and J by 5 bases, with 17 bases between the two germline ends. The CDR3 totals 14 residues. Germline CDR1 is MNHEY and CDR2 is SMNVEV (reference sequence). The CDR3 region is CASSPQKLHNEQYF. Here the CDR3 DNA reads TGTGCCAGCAGCCCCCAGAAACTACATAACGAGCAGTACTTC.

This rearrangement joins TRBV4-3 to TRBJ2-7, with 11 bases fitting TRBD1. Germline V gene data show CDR1 as LGHNA and CDR2 as YSLEER. The length of the CDR3 is 13 residues. With 4 bases clipped from V and 6 bases from J, the junction kept 2 bases outside the gene matches. CDR3 bases: TGCGCCAGCAGCCTGGGACAGGGGGTCGAGCAGTACTTC. It yields the protein CASSLGQGVEQYF.

The chain links TRBV29-1 to TRBJ2-3, with D maybe TRBD2 (6 bases). The length of the CDR3 is 14 residues. The germline V gene has CDR1 SQVTM and CDR2 ANQGSEA. Trimming stripped 6 bases from V and 1 base from J, with 14 bases between. The DNA for the CDR3 is TGCAGCGTAAACCGGGACTCACGCACAGATACGCAGTATTTT. Protein product: CSVNRDSRTDTQYF.

Only a few counts were recorded for this clone. The gene calls are TRBV29-1 and TRBJ1-1; D is unresolved. CDR3 size: 14 residues. V lost 1 base and J lost 1, with 10 bases in between. The germline V gene has CDR1 SQVTM and CDR2 ANQGSEA. The CDR3 bases are TGCAGCGTTGAAGTATTTACAAGGAACACTGAAGCTTTCTTT. Residues: CSVEVFTRNTEAFF.

V gene TRBV2 combines with J gene TRBJ2-3, with D perhaps assigned TRBD1 or TRBD2 (5 bases each). CDR1 and CDR2 from the germline V gene are SNHLY and FYNNEI. This CDR3 region has 15 residues. Trimming removed 6 bases from V and 4 bases from J, with 17 bases in between. CDR3 residues: CASRAMGELADTQYF. The CDR3 DNA follows: TGTGCCAGCAGGGCGATGGGGGAGCTCGCAGATACGCAGTATTTT.

The CDR3 nucleotides read TGTGCCAGCAGCTCAGACAAACGCCACGAGCAGTACTTC. Protein sequence: CASSSDKRHEQYF. The rearrangement links TRBV7-9 to TRBJ2-7, with D unresolved. V was shortened by 4 bases and J by 5 bases, with 12 bases between the two germline ends. The CDR3 totals 13 residues. The germline V gene has CDR1 SEHNR and CDR2 FQNEAQ (reference sequence).